This T cell receptor beta chain was identified in a study of T cell responses to AZD1222 COVID-19 vaccine. Germline values: CDR1 SQVTM, CDR2 ANQGSEA. This CDR3 comprises 13 residues. Trimming stripped 5 bases from V and 0 bases from J, with 11 bases between. Only in-frame clones appear in the TCRdb table, and some are missing; sequencing was by immunoSEQ multiplex PCR. The sample holds roughly 180,000 clones, 85% to 95% seen once. The sample in question was peripheral blood, obtained 28 days after the second AZD1222 dose. The chain couples TRBV29-1 to TRBJ2-7, with D tentatively TRBD1 (5 bases). This clonotype was sampled from an adult who received the AZD1222 COVID-19 vaccine. CDR3 region: CSVHTGDSYEQYF. The CDR3 DNA reads TGCAGCGTTCATACAGGTGACTCCTACGAGCAGTACTTC.